Listed here are 9 T cell receptor beta chains from one sample, sequenced in a study of control samples from healthy donors and cancer patients. This table comes from immunoSEQ multiplex PCR, and its TCRdb copy is limited to in-frame clones, with some not included. The sample has about 110,000 clones, approximately 87% seen once. The sequenced sample was PBMCs. The receptor source for this set is a woman in her fifties or sixties with lung cancer.

The CDR3 DNA sequence: TGCGCCAGCAGCAACCCGACTAGCGGGAGCAATGAGCAGTTCTTC. This sequence encodes CASSNPTSGSNEQFF. The chain carries TRBV5-1 and TRBJ2-1; 12 nucleotides line up with TRBD2. V lost 4 bases, J lost 6 bases, and 5 bases stayed unmatched. Germline V gives CDR1 SGHRS, CDR2 YFSETQ. This CDR3 contains 15 residues.

This chain links TRBV9 with TRBJ1-1; D ambiguous. CDR1 and CDR2 from the germline V gene are SGDLS and YYNGEE. The CDR3 runs to 13 residues. Trimming pared 0 bases from V and 3 bases from J, leaving 6 bases between. The CDR3 here is CASSVVPDTEAFF. DNA for the CDR3: TGTGCCAGCAGCGTAGTTCCGGACACTGAAGCTTTCTTT.

The chain links TRBV11-3 to TRBJ2-3; TRBD2 matches 7 bases. CDR3 length equals 14 residues. CDR1 is SGHNT and CDR2 is YENEEA in the germline V gene. Trimming took 1 base from V and 4 from J; bases not matched to a gene: 2. Written as DNA, the CDR3 is TGTGCCAGCAGCTTAGTGGCGGGAGCAGATACGCAGTATTTT. This sequence encodes CASSLVAGADTQYF.

This chain joins TRBV6-2 or TRBV6-3 and TRBJ2-1, with 13 bases that match TRBD2. The CDR3 is 15 amino acids. J lost 7 bases, V lost 6 bases, and 6 bases had no gene match. Germline loops: CDR1 MNHEY, CDR2 SVGEGT. CDR3 region: CASSRTSGGANEQFF. The DNA of the CDR3 is TGTGCCAGCAGCCGAACTAGCGGGGGGGCGAATGAGCAGTTCTTC.

The chain couples TRBV18 to TRBJ1-2, with 12 bases matching TRBD1. Germline loops: CDR1 KGHSH, CDR2 LQKENI. Unmatched junction bases numbered 6, after V lost 0 bases and J lost 7 bases. CDR3 length: 16 amino acids. This chain's CDR3 is CASSPPVGQGALGYTF. The CDR3 DNA is TGTGCCAGCTCACCACCGGTGGGACAGGGGGCGCTTGGCTACACCTTC. The full variable domain, completed using reference TRBV18 and TRBJ1-2, is NAGVMQNPRHLVRRRGQEARLRCSPMKGHSHVYWYRQLPEEGLKFMVYLQKENIIDESGMPKERFSAEFPKEGPSILRIQQVVRGDSAAYFCASSPPVGQGALGYTFGSGTRLTVV.

The rearrangement joins TRBV19 to TRBJ1-1; tentatively, D is TRBD1 (5 bases). The germline V gene has CDR1 LNHDA and CDR2 SQIVND (reference sequence). The length of the CDR3 is 15 residues. Trimming removed 9 bases at V and 5 bases at J, with 22 bases between. CDR3 in amino acids: CASSGASLSVTEAFF. The CDR3 nucleotides are TGTGCCAGCTCCGGGGCATCTCTTTCGGTTACTGAAGCTTTCTTT.

This clone occurred a few times. The CDR3 sequence: CASSVAGALNQPQHF. CDR3 DNA: TGTGCCAGCAGCGTAGCGGGGGCGTTAAATCAGCCCCAGCATTTT. J is TRBJ1-5 and V is TRBV9; weak D call: TRBD1 (6 bases). V lost 0 bases and J lost 4, with 11 bases in between. Germline V gives CDR1 SGDLS, CDR2 YYNGEE. The CDR3 totals 15 residues. Based on the CDR3 plus reference TRBV9 and TRBJ1-5, the full variable domain is DSGVTQTPKHLITATGQRVTLRCSPRSGDLSVYWYQQSLDQGLQFLIQYYNGEERAKGNILERFSAQQFPDLHSELNLSSLELGDSALYFCASSVAGALNQPQHFGDGTRLSIL.

Remarks on this clone: One junction end does not reproduce the germline sequence, and a read error may be involved. Other DNA sequences from this sample encode an identical CDR3 as well. This chain uses TRBV7-7 with TRBJ2-3; D is uncertain. CDR1 is SSHAT, CDR2 FNYEAQ, per germline (reference sequence). The length of the CDR3 is 13 residues. For the CDR3, the DNA is TGTGCTAGCAGCTTAGATAGTACAGATACGCAGTATTTT. This gives the protein CASSLDSTDTQYF.

This sequence joins TRBV5-5 and TRBJ2-3, with 7 positions matching TRBD1. Looked up from germline, CDR1 is SGHKS and CDR2 is YYEKEE (reference sequence). The CDR3 length is 13 residues. The V segment lost 2 bases and the J segment 4 bases; nucleotides outside the gene matches: 1. The CDR3 bases are TGTGCCAGCAGCTTCCAGGGGGCAGATACGCAGTATTTT. This gives the protein CASSFQGADTQYF.